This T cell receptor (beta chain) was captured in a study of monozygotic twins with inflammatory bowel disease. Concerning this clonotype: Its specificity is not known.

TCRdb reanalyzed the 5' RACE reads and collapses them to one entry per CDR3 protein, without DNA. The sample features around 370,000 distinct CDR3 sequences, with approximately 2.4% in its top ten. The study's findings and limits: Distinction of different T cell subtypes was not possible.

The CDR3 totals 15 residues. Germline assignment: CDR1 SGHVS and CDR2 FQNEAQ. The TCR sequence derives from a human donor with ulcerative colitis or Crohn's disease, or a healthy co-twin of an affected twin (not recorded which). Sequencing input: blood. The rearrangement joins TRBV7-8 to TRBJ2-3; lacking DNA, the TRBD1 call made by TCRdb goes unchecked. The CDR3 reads CASSYYRVSTDTQYF. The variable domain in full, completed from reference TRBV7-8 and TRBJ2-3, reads GAGVSQSPRYKVAKRGQDVALRCDPISGHVSLFWYQQALGQGPEFLTYFQNEAQLDKSGLPSDRFFAERPEGSVSTLKIQRTQQEDSAVYLCASSYYRVSTDTQYFGPGTRLTVL.